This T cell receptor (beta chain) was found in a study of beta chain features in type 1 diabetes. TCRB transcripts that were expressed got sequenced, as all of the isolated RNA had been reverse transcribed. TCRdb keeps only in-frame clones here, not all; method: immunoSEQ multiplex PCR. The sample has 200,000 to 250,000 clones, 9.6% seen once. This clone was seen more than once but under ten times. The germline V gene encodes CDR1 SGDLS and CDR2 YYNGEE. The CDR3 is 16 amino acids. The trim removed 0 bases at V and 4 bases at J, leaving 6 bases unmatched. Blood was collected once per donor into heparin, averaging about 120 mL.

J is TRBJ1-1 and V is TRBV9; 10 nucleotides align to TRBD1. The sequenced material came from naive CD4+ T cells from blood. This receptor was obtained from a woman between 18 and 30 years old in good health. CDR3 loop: CASSVGPRTGGTEAFF. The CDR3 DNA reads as TGTGCCAGCAGCGTAGGGCCCCGGACAGGGGGCACTGAAGCTTTCTTT.